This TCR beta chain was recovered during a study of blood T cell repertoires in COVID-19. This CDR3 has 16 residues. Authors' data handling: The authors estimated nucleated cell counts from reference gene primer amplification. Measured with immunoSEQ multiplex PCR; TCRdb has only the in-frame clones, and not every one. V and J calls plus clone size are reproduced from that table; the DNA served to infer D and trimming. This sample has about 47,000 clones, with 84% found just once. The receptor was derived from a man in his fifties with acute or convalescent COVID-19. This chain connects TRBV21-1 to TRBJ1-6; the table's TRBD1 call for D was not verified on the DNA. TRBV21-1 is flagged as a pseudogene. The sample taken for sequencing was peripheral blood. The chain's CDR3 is CASSGQGGGYNSPLHF. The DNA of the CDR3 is TGTGCCAGCAGTGGACAGGGAGGGGGTTATAATTCACCCCTCCACTTT.